What follows is one T cell receptor (beta chain) and its context. Its antigen is still unknown. Germline V gene sequence: CDR1 SGHDT, CDR2 YYEEEE. This CDR3 contains 13 residues. V lost 4 bases to trimming and J lost 7 bases, with 11 bases between them. The source of the sample is a study of long-term antiretroviral therapy in people with HIV. Study conclusions and caveats: Even long-term ART left TRB diversity below transplant donor controls, despite gains. Drawn between the mid-2000s and the late 2010s, the blood was possibly obtained under older ART regimens.

The immunoSEQ assay was v3.0, run at survey level. Each sample had sequencing targeting about 40,000-55,000 T-cell genomes. Measured with immunoSEQ multiplex PCR; TCRdb has only the in-frame clones, and not every one. This table holds over 30,000 clones, more than 95% found once. The origin of this receptor is a man aged 30 to 45 with HIV. The sample here was unsorted PBMCs, taken 6.9 years after starting antiretroviral therapy. The V call is TRBV5-6, the J call TRBJ1-4, with D hard to call. CDR3 region: CASSQFWGEKLFF. Written as DNA, the CDR3 is TGTGCCAGCAGCCAGTTCTGGGGTGAAAAACTGTTTTTT.